The T cell receptor (beta chain) described here comes from a study of T cell changes during pregnancy in multiple sclerosis. TCRdb's table, derived via immunoSEQ multiplex PCR, lists solely in-frame clones and lacks some. The sample holds 55,000 to 75,000 clones, around 93% seen once. This CDR3 comprises 13 residues. Germline CDR1 reads GTSNPN; CDR2 reads SVGIG (reference sequence). The V and J ends lost 0 bases and 0 bases respectively, with 4 bases between them. The chain uses TRBV30 and TRBJ2-3; D is unclear. The sequencing here drew on CD8+ T cells from peripheral blood mononuclear cells, taken in the second trimester of pregnancy. This clonotype was obtained from a female donor with multiple sclerosis, enrolled in a pregnancy study. The CDR3 DNA reads TGTGCCTGGAGTGTACAGAGCACAGATACGCAGTATTTT. Translated, it gives CAWSVQSTDTQYF.